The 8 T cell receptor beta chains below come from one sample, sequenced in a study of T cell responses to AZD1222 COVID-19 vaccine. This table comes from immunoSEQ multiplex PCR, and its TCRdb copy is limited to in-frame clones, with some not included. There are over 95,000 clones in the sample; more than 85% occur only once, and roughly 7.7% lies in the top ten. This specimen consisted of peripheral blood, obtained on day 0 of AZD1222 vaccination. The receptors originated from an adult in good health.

Here the CDR3 reads CASSFEGSYNEQFF. As DNA, the CDR3 is TGTGCCAGCAGTTTCGAGGGTTCTTACAATGAGCAGTTCTTC. V and J are TRBV27 and TRBJ2-1, with D possibly TRBD2 on 5 matching bases. V lost 3 bases and J lost 4, with 10 bases in between. The germline CDR1 and CDR2 sequences are MNHEY and SMNVEV (reference sequence). The CDR3 spans 14 residues.

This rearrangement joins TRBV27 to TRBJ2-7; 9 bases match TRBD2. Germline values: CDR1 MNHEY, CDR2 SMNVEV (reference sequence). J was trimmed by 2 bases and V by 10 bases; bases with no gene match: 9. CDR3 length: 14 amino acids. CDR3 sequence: CATRWAGGPYEQYF. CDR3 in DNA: TGTGCCACCCGGTGGGCGGGGGGGCCCTACGAGCAGTACTTC.

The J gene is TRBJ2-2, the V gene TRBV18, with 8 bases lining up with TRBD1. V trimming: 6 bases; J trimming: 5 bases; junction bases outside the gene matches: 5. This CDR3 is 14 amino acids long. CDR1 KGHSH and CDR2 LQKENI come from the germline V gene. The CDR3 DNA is TGTGCCAGCTCCCGGGACAGGTCTACCGGGGAGCTGTTTTTT. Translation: CASSRDRSTGELFF.

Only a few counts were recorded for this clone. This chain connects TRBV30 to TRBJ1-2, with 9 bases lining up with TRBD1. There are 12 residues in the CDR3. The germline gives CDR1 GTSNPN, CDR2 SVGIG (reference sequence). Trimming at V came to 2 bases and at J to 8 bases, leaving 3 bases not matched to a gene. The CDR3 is CAWSTTGGGYTF. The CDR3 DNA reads TGTGCCTGGAGTACAACAGGGGGCGGCTACACCTTC.

The CDR3 DNA sequence: TGTGCCAGCAGCTTAGGGCAGGGAGTCACTGAAGCTTTCTTT. This sequence encodes CASSLGQGVTEAFF. The chain employs TRBV7-9 and TRBJ1-1, with D possibly TRBD1 on 5 matching bases. This CDR3 region has 14 residues. The V end lost 1 base, the J end lost 4 bases, and 10 bases lay between the germline ends. The germline gives CDR1 SEHNR, CDR2 FQNEAQ (reference sequence).

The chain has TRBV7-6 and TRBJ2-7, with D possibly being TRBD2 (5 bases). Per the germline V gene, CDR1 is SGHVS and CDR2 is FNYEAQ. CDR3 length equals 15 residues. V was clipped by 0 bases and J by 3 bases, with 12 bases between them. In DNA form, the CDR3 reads TGTGCCAGCAGCTTAGCTGAGTCCGGGATCTACGAGCAGTACTTC. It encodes CASSLAESGIYEQYF.

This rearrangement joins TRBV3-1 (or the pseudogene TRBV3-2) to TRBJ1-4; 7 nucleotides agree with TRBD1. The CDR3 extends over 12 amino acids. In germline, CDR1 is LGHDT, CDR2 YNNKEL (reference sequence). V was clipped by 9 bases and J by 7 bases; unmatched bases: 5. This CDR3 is CASEGASEKLFF. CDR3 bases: TGTGCCAGTGAGGGGGCCAGTGAAAAACTGTTTTTT.

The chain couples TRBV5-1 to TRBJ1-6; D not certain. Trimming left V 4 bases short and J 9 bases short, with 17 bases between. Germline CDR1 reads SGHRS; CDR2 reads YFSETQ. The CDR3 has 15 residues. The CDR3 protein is CASSRNRDEASPLHF. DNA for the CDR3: TGCGCCAGCAGCCGAAATCGGGATGAAGCTTCACCCCTCCACTTT.